The 12 T cell receptor beta chains below were found in one sample sequenced in a study of T cells in Graves' hyperthyroidism and ophthalmopathy. What was amplified from RNA transcripts were TCR beta CDR3 regions. HTBI primers drove first-round RT-PCR of the TCR CDR3. A single record per CDR3 protein comes from TCRdb applying MiXCR to the multiplex PCR reads. Of a few hundred thousand distinct CDR3 sequences detected, 15% to 19% appear once; the ten largest clones hold 7.3%. Sequencing used blood. These receptors were obtained from a woman aged 30 to 39 with Graves' hyperthyroidism.

This clonotype was picked up many times. The rearrangement links TRBV7-2 to TRBJ1-1; TRBD1 matches 10 bases. This CDR3 contains 15 residues. The germline V gene has CDR1 SGHTA and CDR2 FQGNSA. J gave up 4 bases and V 5 bases, and 7 bases lay outside the gene matches. The CDR3 loop is CASSLDRGRVTEAFF. CDR3 nucleotides: TGTGCCAGCAGCCTCGACAGGGGGCGTGTCACTGAAGCTTTCTTT.

This clonotype was found many times. The chain links TRBV2 to TRBJ2-1, with 10 bases lining up with TRBD2. Germline V gene sequence: CDR1 SNHLY, CDR2 FYNNEI. The J segment lost 4 bases and the V segment lost 4 bases, leaving 4 bases of the junction unmatched. The CDR3 is 15 amino acids. The CDR3 sequence: CASSAGTSAYNEQFF. DNA for the CDR3: TGTGCCAGCAGTGCCGGGACTAGCGCTTACAATGAGCAGTTCTTC.

As to this clonotype: A much larger clone differs from this one at a single base, so this may be a read error. The chain employs TRBV6-1 and TRBJ2-3; D possibly corresponds to TRBD1 (5 bases). This CDR3 has 13 residues. Germline CDR1 MNHNS, CDR2 SASEGT. As DNA, the CDR3 is TGTGCCAGCGGGCTCAGGGTCACAGGTACGCAGTATTTT. It codes for CASGLRVTGTQYF.

This clonotype was counted only a few times. The V gene is TRBV28, the J gene TRBJ1-2; no clear D gene. Germline V lookup: CDR1 MDHEN, CDR2 SYDVKM. This CDR3 region has 14 residues. V gave up 7 bases and J gave up 2 bases, with 14 bases separating them. The CDR3 DNA reads TGTGCCAGCACCCCCGGGCTACCGAACTATGGCTACACCTTC. Protein product: CASTPGLPNYGYTF.

This clonotype occurred a few times. The gene calls are TRBV19 and TRBJ2-5, with D possibly matching TRBD2 (5 bases). The CDR3 totals 16 residues. Per germline, CDR1 LNHDA and CDR2 SQIVND (reference sequence). V was trimmed by 4 bases and J by 1 base, leaving 16 bases between them. The CDR3 sequence is CASSTNYLAFQETQYF. For the CDR3, the DNA is TGTGCCAGTAGTACCAATTATTTAGCGTTCCAAGAGACCCAGTACTTC.

In its sample, this clonotype was seen many times. This chain links TRBV7-2 with TRBJ2-2, with D tentatively TRBD1 (5 bases). Germline CDR1 SGHTA, CDR2 FQGNSA. The CDR3 contains 16 residues. V shed 4 bases and J shed 0 bases, with 12 bases lying between them. The DNA of the CDR3 is TGTGCCAGCAGCTGGATGACAGCTTCGAACACCGGGGAGCTGTTTTTT. This gives the protein CASSWMTASNTGELFF.

The table lists this clonotype with many counts. Relative to the germline gene, one junction end is altered; a read error may explain this. V gene TRBV7-7 combines with J gene TRBJ2-1; 11 nucleotides line up with TRBD2. CDR1 is SSHAT, CDR2 FNYEAQ, per germline (reference sequence). The CDR3 sequence is 16 residues long. This CDR3 is CASSPLQLAGGNEQFF. Written as DNA, the CDR3 is TGTGCTAGCAGCCCCCTCCAGCTAGCGGGAGGCAATGAGCAGTTCTTC.

This clonotype was recorded many times. This chain's CDR3 is CASSYRVGSSYNEQFF. CDR3 DNA sequence: TGCGCCAGCAGCTACAGGGTGGGGAGCTCCTACAATGAGCAGTTCTTC. The chain has TRBV5-1 and TRBJ2-1; D might be TRBD1 (6 bases). Between the trimmed V and J ends, which lost 3 bases and 0 bases, there was a span of 13 bases. CDR1 and CDR2 from the germline V gene are SGHRS and YFSETQ. The CDR3 is 16 residues long.

This clonotype was recorded many times. The V call is TRBV5-1, the J call TRBJ2-7, with TRBD2 matching 9 bases. V shed 3 bases and J 5 bases; nucleotides not matched to a gene: 12. This CDR3 contains 16 residues. Germline V gene sequence: CDR1 SGHRS, CDR2 YFSETQ. CDR3 sequence reads: CASSSIISGSTNEQYF. CDR3 bases: TGCGCCAGCAGCTCCATAATTAGCGGGAGTACGAACGAGCAGTACTTC. Variable domain in full (rest from reference TRBV5-1 and TRBJ2-7): KAGVTQTPRYLIKTRGQQVTLSCSPISGHRSVSWYQQTPGQGLQFLFEYFSETQRNKGNFPGRFSGRQFSNSRSEMNVSTLELGDSALYLCASSSIISGSTNEQYFGPGTRLTVT.

V is TRBV9 and J is TRBJ2-7; 8 nucleotides line up with TRBD2. Germline assignment: CDR1 SGDLS and CDR2 YYNGEE. CDR3 length equals 15 residues. J was trimmed by 3 bases and V by 4 bases; bases with no gene match: 9. The CDR3 loop is CASSPNELAGYEQYF. The CDR3, as DNA: TGTGCCAGCAGCCCAAATGAGCTAGCGGGCTACGAGCAGTACTTC. Filled out from reference TRBV9 and TRBJ2-7, the complete variable domain reads DSGVTQTPKHLITATGQRVTLRCSPRSGDLSVYWYQQSLDQGLQFLIQYYNGEERAKGNILERFSAQQFPDLHSELNLSSLELGDSALYFCASSPNELAGYEQYFGPGTRLTVT.

This clonotype was observed many times. The chain recombines TRBV27 with TRBJ2-7; D possibly matches TRBD1 or TRBD2 (5 bases each). V gave up 3 bases and J gave up 2 bases, with 11 bases separating them. CDR3 length: 14 amino acids. Germline CDR1 and CDR2: MNHEY and SMNVEV (reference sequence). CDR3 region: CASSFSGPAYEQYF. The CDR3 DNA is TGTGCCAGCAGTTTTTCGGGACCGGCCTACGAGCAGTACTTC.

This clonotype was seen ten or more times. J is TRBJ2-7 and V is TRBV7-2; 11 positions agree with TRBD1. Germline CDR1 reads SGHTA; CDR2 reads FQGNSA. V lost 4 bases, J lost 8 bases, and 7 bases stayed unmatched. The CDR3 is 14 amino acids. As DNA, the CDR3 is TGTGCCAGCAGCTCGGGACAGGGGGGACTTAAGCAGTACTTC. It specifies CASSSGQGGLKQYF.